The 27 T cell receptor beta chains below were found in one sample sequenced in a study of shared clonotypes between healthy human individuals. The repertoire was sequenced with immunoSEQ multiplex PCR; TCRdb's copy has only in-frame clones and lacks some. The data contain 550,000 to 650,000 clones, about 96% of them seen just once; the ten biggest clones take up roughly 0.12%. CD45RO-negative cells were positively selected for CCR7, leaving out terminally differentiated effector memory CD45RA+ cells. The sequenced sample was naive CD8+ T cells sorted from blood. The source is a woman under 40 in good health.

This rearrangement joins TRBV4-2 to TRBJ2-1; D not certain. This CDR3 comprises 17 residues. Germline V CDR1 and CDR2: LGHNA, YNFKEQ. The V and J ends lost 0 bases and 5 bases respectively, with 17 bases between them. DNA of the CDR3: TGTGCCAGCAGCCAAGAATTGGTCTCGGTCTCTAACAATGAGCAGTTCTTC. This codes for CASSQELVSVSNNEQFF.

The chain couples TRBV27 to TRBJ2-3, with 9 bases matching TRBD1. The germline CDR1 and CDR2 sequences are MNHEY and SMNVEV (reference sequence). V was pared by 0 bases and J by 4 bases, with 5 bases of the junction left unmatched. The CDR3 is 16 residues long. This CDR3 is CASSLSGGQGPDTQYF. In nucleotides, the CDR3 is TGTGCCAGCAGTTTATCAGGGGGACAGGGCCCAGATACGCAGTATTTT.

V and J are TRBV28 and TRBJ2-2; D unresolved. Germline V gene data show CDR1 as MDHEN and CDR2 as SYDVKM. This CDR3 spans 15 amino acids. V gave up 3 bases and J gave up 8 bases, with 16 bases separating them. In DNA, the CDR3 is TGTGCCAGCAGTTTGTTATCACACTCGTGGGGGGAGCTGTTTTTT. As protein: CASSLLSHSWGELFF.

The chain links TRBV5-6 to TRBJ2-1; D might be TRBD2 (6 bases). The germline V and J ends were trimmed by 0 bases and 9 bases, with 7 bases remaining between them. The CDR3 spans 12 residues. CDR1 is SGHDT and CDR2 is YYEEEE in the germline V gene. DNA for the CDR3: TGTGCCAGCAGCTTGGACGGGAGTGAGCAGTTCTTC. It codes for CASSLDGSEQFF. Full variable domain (outside the CDR3, taken from reference TRBV5-6 and TRBJ2-1): DAGVTQSPTHLIKTRGQQVTLRCSPKSGHDTVSWYQQALGQGPQFIFQYYEEEERQRGNFPDRFSGHQFPNYSSELNVNALLLGDSALYLCASSLDGSEQFFGPGTRLTVL.

On this clone itself: The same CDR3 arises from other DNA sequences in this sample as well. The chain carries TRBV27 and TRBJ2-7; D remains ambiguous. CDR1 is MNHEY and CDR2 is SMNVEV in the germline V gene (reference sequence). The CDR3 loop spans 14 amino acids. V was cut by 0 bases and J by 0 bases, with 6 bases left in between. CDR3 nucleotides: TGTGCCAGCAGTTTATCGGCCAGCTCCTACGAGCAGTACTTC. Translation gives CASSLSASSYEQYF.

The chain joins TRBV19 to TRBJ1-1; TRBD1 agrees at 10 bases. Germline assignment: CDR1 LNHDA and CDR2 SQIVND (reference sequence). CDR3 size: 16 residues. The junction had 14 bases not matched to a gene; V was cut back by 7 bases and J by 6 bases. For the CDR3, the DNA is TGTGCCAGTACCCTCCGGGGACAGGGGTCGGTTTCTGAAGCTTTCTTT. This translates into CASTLRGQGSVSEAFF.

The V and J genes are TRBV28 and TRBJ1-5, with D possibly matching TRBD1 (5 bases). The germline V gene encodes CDR1 MDHEN and CDR2 SYDVKM. Trimming removed 0 bases at V and 6 bases at J, with 9 bases between. CDR3 length: 14 residues. CDR3 in amino acids: CASSLWQGSQPQHF. CDR3 DNA sequence: TGTGCCAGCAGTTTATGGCAGGGAAGTCAGCCCCAGCATTTT.

The chain employs TRBV27 and TRBJ2-1, with 7 bases identical to TRBD2. In germline, CDR1 is MNHEY, CDR2 SMNVEV (reference sequence). J was trimmed by 12 bases and V by 3 bases; bases with no gene match: 5. The CDR3 length is 12 residues. In nucleotides, the CDR3 is TGTGCCAGCAGTTTCGGCGGGAGAGGGCAGTTCTTC. Residues: CASSFGGRGQFF.

This rearrangement joins TRBV19 to TRBJ2-2, with 8 bases lining up with TRBD2. V shed 3 bases and J 1 base; nucleotides not matched to a gene: 7. Germline V gene lookup returns CDR1 LNHDA and CDR2 SQIVND (reference sequence). This CDR3 region has 17 residues. The CDR3: CASSINRLAGNTGELFF. CDR3 nucleotide sequence: TGTGCCAGTAGTATCAACAGGCTAGCGGGGAACACCGGGGAGCTGTTTTTT.

Note on this clone: This sample includes further DNA sequences coding for the same CDR3. V usage is TRBV7-6 and J usage is TRBJ2-2; D unclear. Trimming stripped 0 bases from V and 5 bases from J, with 7 bases between. Looked up from germline, CDR1 is SGHVS and CDR2 is FNYEAQ. The length of the CDR3 is 14 residues. The DNA for the CDR3 is TGTGCCAGCAGCTTAGCGCTGGATACCGGGGAGCTGTTTTTT. It encodes CASSLALDTGELFF.

The chain couples TRBV29-1 to TRBJ2-7; the D call may be TRBD1 or TRBD2 (6 bases each). The CDR3 length is 13 residues. V was shortened by 4 bases and J by 2 bases, with 12 bases between the two germline ends. The germline gives CDR1 SQVTM, CDR2 ANQGSEA. CDR3 nucleotide sequence: TGCAGCGTTGGTGCGGGGACAACCTACGAGCAGTACTTC. Translating it yields CSVGAGTTYEQYF.

CDR3 protein: CASSQEVGGPFSYEQYF. The CDR3 region has the DNA TGTGCCAGCAGCCAAGAGGTAGGGGGCCCTTTCTCCTACGAGCAGTACTTC. The chain links TRBV4-2 to TRBJ2-7, with 7 bases that match TRBD1. Per the germline V gene, CDR1 is LGHNA and CDR2 is YNFKEQ. V shed 0 bases, J shed 0 bases, and the junction held 8 bases outside the gene matches. This CDR3 has 17 residues.

The gene calls are TRBV7-2 and TRBJ1-5; possible D gene TRBD1, 5 bases. V was trimmed by 4 bases and J by 1 base, leaving 5 bases between them. This CDR3 has 13 amino acids. Germline V CDR1 and CDR2: SGHTA, FQGNSA. The DNA of the CDR3 is TGTGCCAGCAGCTGGGACAGCAATCAGCCCCAGCATTTT. This translates into CASSWDSNQPQHF.

This clone was seen once. This chain connects TRBV7-9 to TRBJ2-3; no reliable D call. From germline, CDR1 is SEHNR and CDR2 FQNEAQ (reference sequence). The CDR3 totals 14 residues. V lost 1 base, J lost 6 bases, and 11 bases lay in between. This CDR3 reads CASSLGISGDTQYF. CDR3 bases: TGTGCCAGCAGCTTAGGGATTTCTGGTGATACGCAGTATTTT.

The V gene is TRBV4-1, the J gene TRBJ2-5; TRBD1 matches at 7 bases. The better agreement between TRBJ2-7 and the DNA end casts doubt on the J call. Germline CDR1 and CDR2: MGHRA and YSYEKL. The CDR3 covers 14 residues. The CDR3 coding sequence is TGCGCCAGCAGCCAAGACACAGGGGCGGACGAGCAGTACTTC. Protein sequence: CASSQDTGADEQYF.

The chain has TRBV19 and TRBJ2-5; 10 positions agree with TRBD2. The J call could be wrong; TRBJ2-7 is a better fit for the DNA end. This CDR3 contains 15 residues. Germline-derived CDR1 and CDR2 are LNHDA and SQIVND (reference sequence). CDR3 DNA: TGTGCCAGTAGTATCCTAGCGGGAGCCCAAAACGAGCAGTACTTC. The encoded protein is CASSILAGAQNEQYF.

This chain uses TRBV4-1 with TRBJ1-3; possible D gene TRBD1, 6 bases. The V end was cut by 1 base, the J end by 4 bases, with 23 bases between. CDR1 and CDR2 from the germline V gene are MGHRA and YSYEKL. This CDR3 comprises 19 residues. In nucleotides, the CDR3 is TGCGCCAGCAGCCAAGCAACGACAGGACAGCCGAGCCACGGAAACACCATATATTTT. Translation gives CASSQATTGQPSHGNTIYF.

Comments on this clone: A read error may account for a junction end that differs from germline. This chain uses TRBV29-1 with TRBJ2-7; D gene unclear. The CDR3 covers 15 residues. Germline V CDR1 and CDR2: SQVTM, ANQGSEA. CDR3 nucleotides: TGCAGCGTCGAAGACCCGGACGGTTTGATGGACGAGCAGTACTTC. Translation: CSVEDPDGLMDEQYF.

The chain combines TRBV28 with TRBJ2-7; a weak D match, TRBD2 (5 bases). Trimming took off 4 bases at V and 0 bases at J, with 19 bases between the two ends. Germline assignment: CDR1 MDHEN and CDR2 SYDVKM. CDR3 size: 17 residues. The CDR3 loop reads CASSSDWTAYSSYEQYF. CDR3 DNA sequence: TGTGCCAGCAGTTCCGACTGGACTGCGTACAGCTCCTACGAGCAGTACTTC. The full variable domain, completed using reference TRBV28 and TRBJ2-7, is DVKVTQSSRYLVKRTGEKVFLECVQDMDHENMFWYRQDPGLGLRLIYFSYDVKMKEKGDIPEGYSVSREKKERFSLILESASTNQTSMYLCASSSDWTAYSSYEQYFGPGTRLTVT.

The chain has TRBV7-9 and TRBJ2-2; no reliable D call. V was trimmed by 0 bases and J by 4 bases, leaving 9 bases between them. CDR1 SEHNR and CDR2 FQNEAQ come from the germline V gene (reference sequence). The length of the CDR3 is 15 residues. CDR3 region: CASSLALRVTGELFF. The CDR3 nucleotides read TGTGCCAGCAGCTTAGCGTTAAGGGTCACCGGGGAGCTGTTTTTT. The full variable domain, in which reference TRBV7-9 and TRBJ2-2 provide the parts outside the CDR3, is DTGVSQNPRHKITKRGQNVTFRCDPISEHNRLYWYRQTLGQGPEFLTYFQNEAQLEKSRLLSDRFSAERPKGSFSTLEIQRTEQGDSAMYLCASSLALRVTGELFFGEGSRLTVL.

The chain uses TRBV5-1 and TRBJ1-1; D gene uncertain. Germline assignment: CDR1 SGHRS and CDR2 YFSETQ. The CDR3 runs to 14 residues. V lost 0 bases to trimming and J lost 1 base, with 7 bases between them. The chain's CDR3 is CASSLDLKNTEAFF. In nucleotides, the CDR3 is TGCGCCAGCAGCTTGGACTTAAAGAACACTGAAGCTTTCTTT.

V usage is TRBV7-9 and J usage is TRBJ2-2, with TRBD1 matching 8 bases. The V gene end was trimmed by 1 base and the J gene end by 2 bases; junction bases not matched to a gene: 3. The CDR3 totals 16 residues. Germline values: CDR1 SEHNR, CDR2 FQNEAQ (reference sequence). The CDR3 here is CASSLGRGPNTGELFF. The CDR3 nucleotides are TGTGCCAGCAGCTTAGGCAGGGGGCCAAACACCGGGGAGCTGTTTTTT.

This clone has a single count. The chain joins TRBV5-6 to TRBJ2-7, with TRBD2 identical over 11 bases. CDR3 length equals 15 residues. CDR1 SGHDT and CDR2 YYEEEE come from the germline V gene. Trimming at V came to 0 bases and at J to 6 bases, leaving 5 bases not matched to a gene. CDR3 loop: CASSLVTSGIGEQYF. CDR3 sequence (DNA): TGTGCCAGCAGCTTGGTGACTAGCGGGATCGGCGAGCAGTACTTC.

The chain employs TRBV28 and TRBJ2-7; 9 bases fit TRBD1. The CDR3 loop spans 13 amino acids. The V gene's germline CDR1 is MDHEN and CDR2 SYDVKM. J gave up 5 bases and V 5 bases, and 4 bases lay outside the gene matches. The CDR3 bases are TGTGCCAGCAGTGGGGACAGGGTCAACGAGCAGTACTTC. The encoded protein is CASSGDRVNEQYF. Using reference TRBV28 and TRBJ2-7 for the parts outside the CDR3, the full variable domain is DVKVTQSSRYLVKRTGEKVFLECVQDMDHENMFWYRQDPGLGLRLIYFSYDVKMKEKGDIPEGYSVSREKKERFSLILESASTNQTSMYLCASSGDRVNEQYFGPGTRLTVT.

The chain is built from TRBV2 and TRBJ2-1; 14 nucleotides match TRBD2. CDR1 SNHLY and CDR2 FYNNEI come from the germline V gene. This CDR3 has 17 amino acids. Trimming removed 4 bases from V and 1 base from J; junction bases left unmatched: 3. This CDR3 reads CASSGLAGGRSYNEQFF. CDR3 bases: TGTGCCAGCAGTGGACTAGCGGGAGGGCGATCCTACAATGAGCAGTTCTTC.

This chain connects TRBV13 to TRBJ2-7; 8 nucleotides line up with TRBD1. After removal of 3 bases from V and 6 bases from J, the junction contained 10 bases not matched to a gene. CDR3 length: 15 residues. The germline gives CDR1 PRHDT, CDR2 FYEKMQ (reference sequence). The CDR3 region is CASSLKGQVGSEQYF. The DNA of the CDR3 is TGTGCCAGCAGCTTGAAGGGACAGGTAGGATCCGAGCAGTACTTC. Supplemented by reference TRBV13 and TRBJ2-7, the full variable domain reads AAGVIQSPRHLIKEKRETATLKCYPIPRHDTVYWYQQGPGQDPQFLISFYEKMQSDKGSIPDRFSAQQFSDYHSELNMSSLELGDSALYFCASSLKGQVGSEQYFGPGTRLTVT.

V is TRBV28 and J is TRBJ2-3; D perhaps matches TRBD2 (6 bases). CDR1 is MDHEN, CDR2 SYDVKM, per germline. The CDR3 loop spans 14 amino acids. V lost 0 bases to trimming and J lost 2 bases, with 6 bases between them. CDR3 loop: CASSLWRDTDTQYF. The CDR3 DNA follows: TGTGCCAGCAGTTTATGGCGGGACACAGATACGCAGTATTTT.